This T cell receptor beta chain was captured by sequencing in a study of shared clonotypes between healthy human individuals. The authors ran the assay at deep level. Profiled with immunoSEQ multiplex PCR; TCRdb holds only in-frame clones, not every one. Found here are some 2,000,000 clones, about 95% of them singletons; the top ten hold roughly 1.1%. The CDR3 runs 17 residues. Germline V CDR1 and CDR2: SGHAT, FQNNGV. Concerning this clone: The junction shows a germline mismatch at one end, possibly a read error.

Cells designated naive CD8 were CD45RO-negative and were positively selected for CCR7, with terminally differentiated effector memory CD45RA+ cells excluded. Healthy HIV-negative adults without recent acute infections or vaccinations served as donors. Sequenced: naive CD8+ T cells sorted from blood. This TCR was recovered from a man aged 18 to 35 in good health. The chain employs TRBV11-2 and TRBJ2-2, with TRBD1 matching over 10 bases. The CDR3 here is CASILEEGQGHTGELFF. CDR3 sequence (DNA): TGTGCCAGCATCTTAGAGGAGGGACAGGGGCACACCGGGGAGCTGTTTTTT.